One sample yielded the 31 T cell receptor beta chains listed below, sequenced in a study of identical twins. TCRdb re-called the 5' RACE reads with MiXCR, one entry per CDR3 protein. Of some 230,000 distinct CDR3 sequences in the sample, 5.5% to 7.5% were seen once. Another study also made use of these data, one on T cells expressing NK-cell markers.

The specimen sequenced was CD8+ T cells sorted from blood. All receptors come from a young woman in good health.

This clonotype was counted many times. The chain is built from TRBV29-1 and TRBJ1-2; weak D call: TRBD1 (6 bases). From germline, CDR1 is SQVTM and CDR2 ANQGSEA. CDR3 size: 13 residues. Trimming stripped 5 bases from V and 8 bases from J, with 18 bases between. The CDR3 DNA is TGCAGCGTTCAGCGTACAGGGTTACGCGGCTACACCTTC. Amino acid sequence: CSVQRTGLRGYTF.

This clonotype was recorded a few times. The gene calls are TRBV4-3 and TRBJ2-3, with 7 bases matching TRBD2. Trimming removed 1 base from V and 4 bases from J; junction bases left unmatched: 5. This CDR3 has 15 residues. Germline V CDR1 and CDR2: LGHNA, YSLEER. Written as DNA, the CDR3 is TGCGCCAGCAGCCAAGGCGGGAGCCCCCCAGATACGCAGTATTTT. Protein product: CASSQGGSPPDTQYF.

The CDR3 is CASPSGGDYNSPLHF. CDR3 DNA sequence: TGTGCCAGCCCAAGCGGGGGAGACTATAATTCACCCCTCCACTTT. The chain couples TRBV27 to TRBJ1-6, with D maybe TRBD1 (5 bases). CDR1 is MNHEY, CDR2 SMNVEV, per germline (reference sequence). V was cut by 8 bases and J by 3 bases, with 14 bases left in between. The CDR3 consists of 15 residues.

This clonotype was counted a few times. J is TRBJ1-6 and V is TRBV27, with D unclear. Germline CDR1 MNHEY, CDR2 SMNVEV (reference sequence). The CDR3 covers 16 residues. V lost 6 bases and J lost 7, with 19 bases in between. The CDR3 DNA reads as TGTGCCAGCAGGCTGGCGGCAACACTCCCAAATTCACCCCTCCACTTT. Encoded protein: CASRLAATLPNSPLHF.

This clonotype was seen more than once but under ten times. V gene TRBV29-1 combines with J gene TRBJ2-7; no clear D. The CDR3 runs to 13 residues. The V end was cut by 4 bases, the J end by 0 bases, with 10 bases between. CDR1 is SQVTM and CDR2 is ANQGSEA in the germline V gene. The CDR3 region is CSVADNPSYEQYF. CDR3 in DNA: TGCAGCGTTGCCGACAATCCCTCCTACGAGCAGTACTTC.

V usage is TRBV6-2 or TRBV6-3 and J usage is TRBJ1-2, with 7 bases aligning to TRBD1. Germline CDR1 and CDR2: MNHEY and SVGEGT. The V gene end was trimmed by 5 bases and the J gene end by 6 bases; junction bases not matched to a gene: 6. CDR3 length equals 13 residues. The CDR3 DNA is TGTGCCAGCAGTCTCCAAGGGGGCGATGGCTACACCTTC. Its protein product is CASSLQGGDGYTF.

This clonotype showed up just a few times. Sequence at one end of the junction differs from germline and may be a read error. The gene calls are TRBV13 and TRBJ1-3; D is uncertain. CDR3 length: 12 amino acids. Germline assignment: CDR1 PRHDT and CDR2 FYEKMQ (reference sequence). This CDR3 reads CASSLPPGHVLF. The CDR3 coding sequence is TGTGCCAGCAGCTTACCTCCGGGTCATGTACTTTTT.

The sample holds many counts of this clonotype. V is TRBV12-3 or TRBV12-4 and J is TRBJ1-1; no firm D call. V was trimmed by 5 bases and J by 1 base, leaving 8 bases between them. CDR3 length: 13 amino acids. The CDR3 loop reads CASSGWPNTEAFF. Here the CDR3 DNA reads TGTGCCAGCAGTGGTTGGCCGAACACTGAAGCTTTCTTT.

This clonotype appeared a single time. V and J are TRBV12-3 or TRBV12-4 and TRBJ2-1; D might be TRBD2 (5 bases). Trimming took 6 bases from V and 9 from J, leaving 18 bases between them. The CDR3 is 14 amino acids. The CDR3 loop is CASRKDSILSEQFF. As DNA, the CDR3 is TGTGCCAGCAGGAAGGACTCCATCCTTTCTGAGCAGTTCTTC.

In its sample, this clonotype was seen many times. The chain combines TRBV7-2 with TRBJ2-2; D is unclear. In germline, CDR1 is SGHTA, CDR2 FQGNSA. The CDR3 covers 12 residues. Between the trimmed V and J ends, which lost 3 bases and 5 bases, there was a span of 4 bases. Here the CDR3 DNA reads TGTGCCAGCAGCTTCAAGACCGGGGAGCTGTTTTTT. Protein: CASSFKTGELFF. The complete variable domain, with remaining parts taken from reference TRBV7-2 and TRBJ2-2, reads GAGVSQSPSNKVTEKGKDVELRCDPISGHTALYWYRQSLGQGLEFLIYFQGNSAPDKSGLPSDRFSAERTGGSVSTLTIQRTQQEDSAVYLCASSFKTGELFFGEGSRLTVL.

On this clonotype: A much bigger clone sits one base away, suggesting this may be a read error. This chain connects TRBV4-3 to TRBJ2-3; D is ambiguous. This CDR3 region has 14 residues. Germline V CDR1 and CDR2: LGHNA, YSLEER. CDR3 in DNA: TGCACCAGCAGCCGGACCGGGAGCACAGATACGCAGTATTTT. It is translated as CTSSRTGSTDTQYF.

This clonotype was detected many times. This chain connects TRBV11-1 to TRBJ2-1; TRBD2 matches 13 bases. In germline, CDR1 is SGHAT, CDR2 FQDESV (reference sequence). V was clipped by 1 base and J by 1 base; unmatched bases: 7. The CDR3 extends over 19 amino acids. CDR3 loop: CASSLVGGTSGTSYNEQFF. In nucleotides, the CDR3 is TGTGCCAGCAGCTTAGTGGGTGGGACTAGCGGGACGTCCTACAATGAGCAGTTCTTC.

Many counts were recorded for this clonotype. V usage is TRBV27 and J usage is TRBJ1-1, with a tentative D call TRBD1 (6 bases). V lost 7 bases and J 4 bases, leaving 16 bases between the germline ends. The CDR3 totals 14 residues. The germline gives CDR1 MNHEY, CDR2 SMNVEV (reference sequence). The CDR3 nucleotides read TGTGCCAGCACCATGTCAGGGGCTGGCACTGAAGCTTTCTTT. Its protein product is CASTMSGAGTEAFF.

This clonotype was detected only a few times. The V call is TRBV29-1, the J call TRBJ2-5, with D possibly called TRBD1 or TRBD2 (6 bases each). CDR3 size: 16 residues. Germline V gene sequence: CDR1 SQVTM, CDR2 ANQGSEA. The V end was cut by 1 base, the J end by 4 bases, with 19 bases between. DNA for the CDR3: TGCAGCGTTGAAGGCAGGGGAGGCGTGTGGGGAGAGACCCAGTACTTC. Translated, it gives CSVEGRGGVWGETQYF. The full variable domain, with the rest looked up from reference TRBV29-1 and TRBJ2-5, is SAVISQKPSRDICQRGTSLTIQCQVDSQVTMMFWYRQQPGQSLTLIATANQGSEATYESGFVIDKFPISRPNLTFSTLTVSNMSPEDSSIYLCSVEGRGGVWGETQYFGPGTRLLVL.

The rearrangement joins TRBV3-1 to TRBJ2-7, with D tentatively TRBD1 (5 bases). The CDR3 length is 13 residues. Trimming pared 1 base from V and 6 bases from J, leaving 10 bases between. Germline values: CDR1 LGHDT, CDR2 YNNKEL (reference sequence). CDR3 loop: CASSQAVGAEQYF. The CDR3 DNA reads as TGTGCCAGCAGCCAAGCCGTAGGGGCCGAGCAGTACTTC.

The genes are TRBV9 and TRBJ1-2; D gene unclear. Germline CDR1 reads SGDLS; CDR2 reads YYNGEE. V was trimmed by 0 bases and J by 9 bases, leaving 12 bases between them. The CDR3 runs to 13 residues. CDR3: CASSVDSRISYTF. The CDR3 DNA follows: TGTGCCAGCAGCGTAGATAGTCGGATAAGCTACACCTTC.

The chain has TRBV5-1 and TRBJ2-7, with a possible D match to TRBD1 (6 bases). This CDR3 comprises 15 residues. Looked up from germline, CDR1 is SGHRS and CDR2 is YFSETQ. V lost 4 bases to trimming and J lost 0 bases, with 14 bases between them. In nucleotides, the CDR3 is TGCGCCAGCAGCCCCGGGACACACATCTCCTACGAGCAGTACTTC. Translation: CASSPGTHISYEQYF.

The table lists this clonotype with many counts. The chain has TRBV5-6 and TRBJ2-1; D is unresolved. Trimming removed 2 bases from V and 9 bases from J, with 12 bases in between. The CDR3 extends over 13 amino acids. Per the germline V gene, CDR1 is SGHDT and CDR2 is YYEEEE. The DNA of the CDR3 is TGTGCCAGCAGCTTTCAAGTTCACGGTGAGCAGTTCTTC. Encoded protein: CASSFQVHGEQFF.

This clonotype was counted a few times. The chain is built from TRBV7-6 and TRBJ2-7; D perhaps matches TRBD2 (5 bases). The CDR3 runs 14 residues. Germline values: CDR1 SGHVS, CDR2 FNYEAQ. V dropped 3 bases and J dropped 3 bases, with 12 bases sitting between them. The CDR3 protein is CASSFEAADYEQYF. CDR3 nucleotides: TGTGCCAGCAGCTTTGAGGCAGCGGACTACGAGCAGTACTTC.

This clonotype was recorded a few times. The chain combines TRBV6-5 with TRBJ1-3; tentative D call: TRBD1 (5 bases). V lost 0 bases to trimming and J lost 2 bases, with 11 bases between them. In germline, CDR1 is MNHEY, CDR2 SVGAGI. CDR3 length: 16 amino acids. The CDR3 loop is CASSYSSWGPGNTIYF. The DNA for the CDR3 is TGTGCCAGCAGTTACTCTTCGTGGGGACCTGGAAACACCATATATTTT.

This clonotype was observed many times. The chain has TRBV29-1 and TRBJ1-1, with no clear D. CDR1 SQVTM and CDR2 ANQGSEA come from the germline V gene. V was trimmed by 8 bases and J by 0 bases, leaving 10 bases between them. CDR3 length: 12 amino acids. CDR3 sequence: CSCRFMNTEAFF. DNA for the CDR3: TGCAGCTGCAGATTCATGAACACTGAAGCTTTCTTT.

This clonotype has just a few counts. V gene TRBV20-1 combines with J gene TRBJ2-2; no clear D gene. The germline V and J ends were trimmed by 5 bases and 1 base, with 11 bases remaining between them. This CDR3 region has 14 residues. Germline CDR1 reads DFQATT; CDR2 reads SNEGSKA (reference sequence). This chain's CDR3 is CSASRPLNTGELFF. The DNA for the CDR3 is TGCAGTGCTTCCAGACCACTGAACACCGGGGAGCTGTTTTTT.

This clonotype was counted only a few times. This chain connects TRBV5-1 to TRBJ2-3; no clear D. This CDR3 is 18 amino acids long. V lost 4 bases to trimming and J lost 0 bases, with 21 bases between them. Germline CDR1 reads SGHRS; CDR2 reads YFSETQ. The CDR3 here is CASSQYPHGSASTDTQYF. The CDR3 DNA reads TGCGCCAGCAGCCAGTATCCGCATGGGTCAGCTAGCACAGATACGCAGTATTTT.

This clonotype was observed many times. This chain uses TRBV12-3 or TRBV12-4 with TRBJ2-7; 9 nucleotides align to TRBD1. The CDR3 runs 15 residues. Trimming cost V 4 bases and J 5 bases; bases outside gene matches: 9. CDR3 region: CASSSPGQGLDEQYF. CDR3 nucleotide sequence: TGTGCCAGCAGTTCACCGGGACAGGGTCTTGACGAGCAGTACTTC.

This clonotype turned up a few times. This chain joins TRBV15 and TRBJ2-7; D remains ambiguous. There are 13 residues in the CDR3. V gave up 5 bases and J gave up 2 bases, with 10 bases separating them. Germline V CDR1 and CDR2: LNHNV, YYDKDF (reference sequence). CDR3 residues: CATSHPGTYEQYF. The CDR3 DNA sequence: TGTGCCACCAGCCACCCTGGAACCTACGAGCAGTACTTC.

Many counts were recorded for this clonotype. The chain couples TRBV6-6 to TRBJ2-3; D uncertain. The V gene's germline CDR1 is MNHNY and CDR2 SVGAGI (reference sequence). V lost 7 bases and J 6 bases, leaving 14 bases between the germline ends. This CDR3 has 13 residues. The CDR3 loop reads CASTPGYPDTQYF. In DNA, the CDR3 is TGTGCCAGCACCCCCGGGTACCCGGATACGCAGTATTTT.

In this sample, this clonotype turned up many times. The chain recombines TRBV10-3 with TRBJ2-3; D ambiguous. The CDR3 totals 16 residues. Germline CDR1 and CDR2: ENHRY and SYGVKD. The V end lost 0 bases, the J end lost 4 bases, and 14 bases lay between the germline ends. DNA for the CDR3: TGTGCCATCAGTGAGTCGGGCGAGCTCAGCGCAGATACGCAGTATTTT. This translates into CAISESGELSADTQYF.

The sample holds many counts of this clonotype. This chain connects TRBV12-3 or TRBV12-4 to TRBJ1-1, with D unclear. The CDR3 totals 13 residues. Trimming removed 5 bases from V and 5 bases from J, with 12 bases in between. The CDR3 is CASSEGGRTEAFF. DNA of the CDR3: TGTGCCAGCAGTGAGGGAGGGAGAACTGAAGCTTTCTTT.

V usage is TRBV9 and J usage is TRBJ1-1; TRBD1 agrees at 7 bases. Trimming cost V 6 bases and J 0 bases; bases outside gene matches: 11. The V gene's germline CDR1 is SGDLS and CDR2 YYNGEE. The CDR3 has 16 residues. CDR3 nucleotides: TGTGCCAGCACCCGGTTAGGGGGCGAGATGAACACTGAAGCTTTCTTT. Translation: CASTRLGGEMNTEAFF. The full variable domain, completed using reference TRBV9 and TRBJ1-1, is DSGVTQTPKHLITATGQRVTLRCSPRSGDLSVYWYQQSLDQGLQFLIQYYNGEERAKGNILERFSAQQFPDLHSELNLSSLELGDSALYFCASTRLGGEMNTEAFFGQGTRLTVV.

This clonotype was detected many times. The CDR3 is CASSSTGQPPPVYGYTF. CDR3 coding DNA: TGTGCCAGCAGTTCCACGGGACAGCCCCCCCCCGTCTATGGCTACACCTTC. The chain carries TRBV12-3 or TRBV12-4 and TRBJ1-2; 7 bases line up with TRBD1. The CDR3 loop spans 17 amino acids. With 4 bases clipped from V and 4 bases from J, the junction kept 15 bases outside the gene matches.

This clonotype was counted many times. CDR3 DNA sequence: TGTGCCAGCAGCGTAGGTAACTCCTACGAGCAGTACTTC. Amino acids: CASSVGNSYEQYF. V is TRBV9 and J is TRBJ2-7, with D uncertain. The CDR3 sequence is 13 residues long. Germline CDR1 SGDLS, CDR2 YYNGEE. The V gene lost 0 bases and the J gene lost 0 bases, with 4 bases spanning the gap.